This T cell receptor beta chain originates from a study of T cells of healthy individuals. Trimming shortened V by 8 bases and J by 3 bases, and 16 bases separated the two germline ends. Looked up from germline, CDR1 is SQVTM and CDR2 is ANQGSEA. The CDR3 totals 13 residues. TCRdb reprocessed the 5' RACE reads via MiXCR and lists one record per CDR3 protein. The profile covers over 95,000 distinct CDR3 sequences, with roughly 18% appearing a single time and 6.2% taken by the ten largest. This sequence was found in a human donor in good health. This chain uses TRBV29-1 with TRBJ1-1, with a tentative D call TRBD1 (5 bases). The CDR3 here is CSCRRAPDTEAFF. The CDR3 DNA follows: TGCAGCTGCCGCAGGGCGCCGGACACTGAAGCTTTCTTT.